Presented here are 9 T cell receptor beta chains from one specimen sequenced in a study of neurological immune-mediated disorders. TCRdb re-derived calls from the 5' RACE reads in MiXCR, one entry per CDR3 protein. In the table there are more than 25,000 distinct CDR3 sequences, 9.5% to 13% of which are singletons. Sequencing used PBMCs. The receptors were sampled from a woman in her fifties or sixties in good health.

The sample holds many counts of this clonotype. This chain uses TRBV16 with TRBJ1-5; the D is unclear. The CDR3 has 15 amino acids. Trimming left V 4 bases short and J 5 bases short, with 15 bases between. CDR1 is KGHSY, CDR2 FQNENV, per germline. The CDR3 DNA sequence: TGTGCCAGCAGCCGTCGGGGTATTGGCGATCAGCCCCAGCATTTT. It encodes CASSRRGIGDQPQHF.

Comments on this clonotype: The DNA is omitted, as the CDR3 cannot be located on it reliably, and the CDR3 follows TCRdb's listing. The gene calls are TRBV7-2 and TRBJ2-2; no check of the table's D call, TRBD1, against the DNA was made. The CDR3 contains 18 residues when both ends are counted. CDR1 is SGHTA and CDR2 is FQGNSA in the germline V gene. The CDR3 is CASSFYICSAGDTGELFF.

This clonotype was counted ten times or more. The J gene is TRBJ2-3, the V gene TRBV5-6; D gene uncertain. Germline V gene data show CDR1 as SGHDT and CDR2 as YYEEEE. The CDR3 totals 14 residues. Between the trimmed V and J ends, which lost 0 bases and 6 bases, there was a span of 11 bases. As DNA, the CDR3 is TGTGCCAGCAGCTTGGCCCGTCCGGATGATACGCAGTATTTT. Residues: CASSLARPDDTQYF.

Many counts were recorded for this clonotype. This CDR3 reads CASSVGTSGNTGELFF. The CDR3 DNA reads as TGTGCCAGCAGCGTCGGGACTAGCGGCAACACCGGGGAGCTGTTTTTT. V is TRBV7-2 and J is TRBJ2-2; TRBD2 matches 11 bases. The CDR3 runs 16 residues. Germline CDR1 is SGHTA and CDR2 is FQGNSA. The junction had 4 bases not matched to a gene; V was cut back by 5 bases and J by 2 bases.

Many counts were recorded for this clonotype. The chain joins TRBV15 to TRBJ1-6; no reliable D call. The germline V and J ends were trimmed by 8 bases and 3 bases, with 11 bases remaining between them. Germline-derived CDR1 and CDR2 are LNHNV and YYDKDF (reference sequence). This CDR3 has 14 residues. The CDR3 DNA is TGTGCCACCGGACCCCAGAACTATAATTCACCCCTCCACTTT. Translating it yields CATGPQNYNSPLHF.

In this sample, this clonotype turned up many times. V is TRBV20-1 and J is TRBJ2-4; 9 positions match TRBD1. CDR1 and CDR2 (germline): DFQATT, SNEGSKA (reference sequence). This CDR3 is 13 amino acids long. Unmatched junction bases numbered 6, after V lost 6 bases and J lost 6 bases. The CDR3 loop is CSAPQTGGNIQYF. CDR3 coding DNA: TGCAGTGCACCACAGACAGGGGGAAACATTCAGTACTTC.

In this sample, this clonotype turned up many times. This chain joins TRBV6-2 or TRBV6-3 and TRBJ1-2; 11 bases agree with TRBD1. The CDR3 has 14 amino acids. Germline trimming cut 7 bases from V and 4 bases from J; bases unmatched to any gene: 5. Germline loops: CDR1 MNHEY, CDR2 SVGEGT. The CDR3 sequence: CASTFGQGAYGYTF. The CDR3 nucleotides are TGTGCCAGCACTTTCGGACAGGGGGCCTATGGCTACACCTTC.

The table lists this clonotype with many counts. The chain uses TRBV7-2 and TRBJ2-5; 14 bases are a match to TRBD2. With V trimmed by 4 bases and J by 2 bases, 0 bases remained unmatched. The germline V gene encodes CDR1 SGHTA and CDR2 FQGNSA. The CDR3 is 15 residues long. CDR3 DNA sequence: TGTGCCAGCAGCTGGACTAGCGGGGGGCAAGAGACCCAGTACTTC. It encodes CASSWTSGGQETQYF.

This clonotype was seen ten or more times. The chain has TRBV9 and TRBJ2-1; 15 bases agree with TRBD2. Germline lookup yields CDR1 SGDLS and CDR2 YYNGEE. The CDR3 totals 17 residues. J was trimmed by 1 base and V by 3 bases; bases with no gene match: 2. The CDR3 protein is CASSEGTSGRSYNEQFF. The CDR3 DNA sequence: TGTGCCAGCAGCGAGGGGACTAGCGGGAGGTCCTACAATGAGCAGTTCTTC. The entire variable domain, with the rest obtained from reference TRBV9 and TRBJ2-1, is as follows: DSGVTQTPKHLITATGQRVTLRCSPRSGDLSVYWYQQSLDQGLQFLIQYYNGEERAKGNILERFSAQQFPDLHSELNLSSLELGDSALYFCASSEGTSGRSYNEQFFGPGTRLTVL.